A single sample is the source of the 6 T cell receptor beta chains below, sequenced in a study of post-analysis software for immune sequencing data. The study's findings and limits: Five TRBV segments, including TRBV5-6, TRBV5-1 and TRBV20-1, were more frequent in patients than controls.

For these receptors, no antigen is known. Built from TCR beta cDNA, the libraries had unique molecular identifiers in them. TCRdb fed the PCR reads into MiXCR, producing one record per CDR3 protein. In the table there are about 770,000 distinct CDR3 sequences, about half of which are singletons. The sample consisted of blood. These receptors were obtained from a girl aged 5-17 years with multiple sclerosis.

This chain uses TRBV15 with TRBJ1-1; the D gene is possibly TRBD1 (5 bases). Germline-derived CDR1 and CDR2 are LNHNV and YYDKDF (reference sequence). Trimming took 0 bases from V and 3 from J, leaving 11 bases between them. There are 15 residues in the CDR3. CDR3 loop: CATSRDRGEDTEAFF. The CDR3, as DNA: TGTGCCACCAGCAGAGATCGGGGGGAAGACACTGAAGCTTTCTTT.

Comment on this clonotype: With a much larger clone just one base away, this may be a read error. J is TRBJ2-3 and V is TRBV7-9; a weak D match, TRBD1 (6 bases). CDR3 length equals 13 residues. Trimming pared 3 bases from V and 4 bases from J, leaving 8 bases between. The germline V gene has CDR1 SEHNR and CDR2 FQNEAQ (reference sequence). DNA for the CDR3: TGTGCCAGCAGCTTTGAGGGGGCAGATACGCAGTATTTT. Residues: CASSFEGADTQYF.

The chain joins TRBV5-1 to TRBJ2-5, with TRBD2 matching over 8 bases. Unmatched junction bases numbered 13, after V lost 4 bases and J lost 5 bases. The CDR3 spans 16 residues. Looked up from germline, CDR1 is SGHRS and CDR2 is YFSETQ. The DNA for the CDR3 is TGCGCCAGCAGCCCAGGACTAGCCAGGGCTTTTGAGACCCAGTACTTC. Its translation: CASSPGLARAFETQYF.

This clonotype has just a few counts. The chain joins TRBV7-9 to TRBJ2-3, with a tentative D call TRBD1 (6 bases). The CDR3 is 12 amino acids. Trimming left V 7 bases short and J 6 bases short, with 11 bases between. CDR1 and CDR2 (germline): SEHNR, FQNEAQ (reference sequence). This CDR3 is CASISGADTQYF. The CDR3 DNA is TGTGCCAGCATTTCAGGGGCCGATACGCAGTATTTT.

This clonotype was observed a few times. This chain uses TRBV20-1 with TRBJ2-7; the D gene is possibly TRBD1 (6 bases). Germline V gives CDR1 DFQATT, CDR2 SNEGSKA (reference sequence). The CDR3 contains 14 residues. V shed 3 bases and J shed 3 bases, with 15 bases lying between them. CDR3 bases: TGCAGTGCTAGGGCGCAGGGGTACATCTACGAGCAGTACTTC. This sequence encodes CSARAQGYIYEQYF.

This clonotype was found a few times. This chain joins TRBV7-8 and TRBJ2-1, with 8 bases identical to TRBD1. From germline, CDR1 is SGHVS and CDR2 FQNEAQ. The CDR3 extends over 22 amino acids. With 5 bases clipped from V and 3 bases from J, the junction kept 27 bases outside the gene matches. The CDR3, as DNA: TGTGCCAGCAGCCCCTATCCAGGACAGGGCACAAATCGGGTTCCCGACTACAATGAGCAGTTCTTC. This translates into CASSPYPGQGTNRVPDYNEQFF.